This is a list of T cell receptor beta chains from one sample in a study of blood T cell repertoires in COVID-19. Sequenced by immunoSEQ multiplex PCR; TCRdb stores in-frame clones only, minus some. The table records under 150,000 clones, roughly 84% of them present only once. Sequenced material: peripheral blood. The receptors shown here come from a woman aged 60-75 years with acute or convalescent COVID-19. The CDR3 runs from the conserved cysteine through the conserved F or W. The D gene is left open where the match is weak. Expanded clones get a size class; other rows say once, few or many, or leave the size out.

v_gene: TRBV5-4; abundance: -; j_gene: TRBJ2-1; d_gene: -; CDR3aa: CASSVAVGRRGNEQFF; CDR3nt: TGTGCCAGCAGCGTGGCGGTGGGGCGCCGTGGGAATGAGCAGTTCTTC
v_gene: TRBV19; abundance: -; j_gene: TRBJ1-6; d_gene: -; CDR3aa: CASSAGYNSPLHF; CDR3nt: TGTGCCAGTAGTGCGGGTTATAATTCACCCCTCCACTTT
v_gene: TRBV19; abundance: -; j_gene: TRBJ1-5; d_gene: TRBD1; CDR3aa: CASRDGTGSQPQHF; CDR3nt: TGTGCCAGTAGGGACGGGACAGGGAGTCAGCCCCAGCATTTT
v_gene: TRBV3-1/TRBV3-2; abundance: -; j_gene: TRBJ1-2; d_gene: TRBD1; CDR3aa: CASSQPQGGYGYTF; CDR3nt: TGTGCCAGCAGCCAACCACAGGGGGGCTATGGCTACACCTTC
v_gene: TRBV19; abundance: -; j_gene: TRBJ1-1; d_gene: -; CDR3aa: CASSIPLGRGTEAFF; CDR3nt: TGTGCCAGTAGTATTCCCCTCGGACGGGGCACTGAAGCTTTCTTT
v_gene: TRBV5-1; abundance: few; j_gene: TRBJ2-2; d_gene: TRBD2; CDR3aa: CASSPRGLAGGTGELFF; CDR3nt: TGCGCCAGCAGCCCCCGCGGACTAGCGGGAGGTACCGGGGAGCTGTTTTTT
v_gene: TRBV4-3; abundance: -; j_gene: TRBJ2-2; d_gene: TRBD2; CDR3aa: CASSLGQGLPTGELFF; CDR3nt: TGCGCCAGCAGCCTCGGGCAGGGACTACCCACCGGGGAGCTGTTTTTT
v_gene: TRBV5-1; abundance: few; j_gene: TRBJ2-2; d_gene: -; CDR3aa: CASSSSGIGELFF; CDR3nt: TGCGCCAGCAGCTCATCAGGGATCGGGGAGCTGTTTTTT
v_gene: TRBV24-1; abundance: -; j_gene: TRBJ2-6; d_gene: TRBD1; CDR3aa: CATSDSSGQGAPGANVLTF; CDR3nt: TGTGCCACCAGTGACTCTTCGGGACAGGGGGCGCCTGGGGCCAACGTCCTGACTTTC
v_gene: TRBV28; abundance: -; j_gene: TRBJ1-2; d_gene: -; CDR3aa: CASSLLVGSYGYTF; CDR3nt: TGTGCCAGCAGTTTATTGGTCGGTTCCTATGGCTACACCTTC
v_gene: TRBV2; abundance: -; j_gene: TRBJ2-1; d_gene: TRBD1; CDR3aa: CASRRTGQEYNEQFF; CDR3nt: TGTGCCAGCAGGCGAACGGGACAGGAATACAATGAGCAGTTCTTC
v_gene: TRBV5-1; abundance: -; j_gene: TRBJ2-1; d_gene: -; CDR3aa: CASSVVGSGNEQFF; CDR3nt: TGCGCCAGCAGCGTGGTCGGGAGTGGCAATGAGCAGTTCTTC
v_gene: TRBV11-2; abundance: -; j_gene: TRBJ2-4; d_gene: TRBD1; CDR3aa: CASSSTGFLAKNIQYF; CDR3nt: TGTGCCAGCAGCTCGACAGGGTTCTTAGCCAAAAACATTCAGTACTTC
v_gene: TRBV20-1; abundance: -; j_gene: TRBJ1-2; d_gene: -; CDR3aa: CSASLPGSIPRGYTF; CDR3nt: TGCAGTGCTAGTCTACCCGGAAGCATACCGAGGGGCTACACCTTC
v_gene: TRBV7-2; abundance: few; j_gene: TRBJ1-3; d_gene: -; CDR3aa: CASSLAMAVTGNTIYF; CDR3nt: TGTGCCAGCAGCTTAGCTATGGCAGTAACTGGAAACACCATATATTTT
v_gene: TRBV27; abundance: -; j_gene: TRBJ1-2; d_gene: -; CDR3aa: CASSLSMGGFYGYTF; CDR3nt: TGTGCCAGCAGTTTATCCATGGGGGGATTCTATGGCTACACCTTC
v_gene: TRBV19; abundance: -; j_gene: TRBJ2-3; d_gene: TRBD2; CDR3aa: CASTVAGADTQYF; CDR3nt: TGTGCCAGTACAGTAGCGGGAGCAGATACGCAGTATTTT
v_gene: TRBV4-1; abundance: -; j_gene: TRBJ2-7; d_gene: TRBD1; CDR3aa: CASSPHRQGGYEQYF; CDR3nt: TGCGCCAGCAGCCCCCATCGACAGGGGGGCTACGAGCAGTACTTC
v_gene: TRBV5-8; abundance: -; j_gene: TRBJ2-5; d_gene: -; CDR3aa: CASSPSVTQYF; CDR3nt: TGTGCCAGCAGCCCCTCTGTGACCCAGTACTTC
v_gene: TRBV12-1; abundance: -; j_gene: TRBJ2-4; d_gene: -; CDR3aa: CASSWVRERVEVKNIQYF; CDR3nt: TGTGCCAGCAGCTGGGTGCGGGAACGGGTTGAAGTCAAAAACATTCAGTACTTC
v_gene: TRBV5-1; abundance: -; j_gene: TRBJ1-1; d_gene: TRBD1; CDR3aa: CASSLEQGAVTEAFF; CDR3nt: TGCGCCAGCAGCTTGGAACAGGGGGCAGTCACTGAAGCTTTCTTT
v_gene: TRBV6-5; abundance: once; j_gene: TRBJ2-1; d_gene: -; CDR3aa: CASWDSSYNEQFF; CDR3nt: TGTGCCAGTTGGGACTCCTCCTACAATGAGCAGTTCTTC
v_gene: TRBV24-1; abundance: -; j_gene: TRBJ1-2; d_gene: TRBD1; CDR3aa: CATSDRQGAYGYTF; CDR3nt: TGTGCCACCAGTGATCGACAGGGCGCATATGGCTACACCTTC
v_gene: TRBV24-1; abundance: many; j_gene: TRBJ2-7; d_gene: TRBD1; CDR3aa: CATSDFGRQGTYEQYF; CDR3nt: TGTGCCACCAGTGATTTCGGCCGACAGGGGACCTACGAGCAGTACTTC
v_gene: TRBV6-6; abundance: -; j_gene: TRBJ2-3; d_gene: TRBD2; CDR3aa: CASSSRLAGGGDTQYF; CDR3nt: TGTGCCAGCAGTTCCCGACTAGCGGGGGGCGGAGATACGCAGTATTTT
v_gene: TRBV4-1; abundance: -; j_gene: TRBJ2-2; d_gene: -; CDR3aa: CASSQFDLVVATGELFF; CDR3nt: TGCGCCAGCAGCCAATTTGATCTAGTAGTCGCCACCGGGGAGCTGTTTTTT
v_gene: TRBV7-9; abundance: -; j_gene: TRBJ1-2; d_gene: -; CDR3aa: CASSPDRFYGYTF; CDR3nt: TGTGCCAGCAGTCCCGACAGATTCTATGGCTACACCTTC
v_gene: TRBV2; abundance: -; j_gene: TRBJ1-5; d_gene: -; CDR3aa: CASGGAFSNQPQHF; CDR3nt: TGTGCCAGCGGCGGAGCGTTTAGCAATCAGCCCCAGCATTTT
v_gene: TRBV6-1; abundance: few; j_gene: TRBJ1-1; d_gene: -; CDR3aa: CASSEGGITEAFF; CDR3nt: TGTGCCAGCAGTGAAGGCGGAATTACTGAAGCTTTCTTT
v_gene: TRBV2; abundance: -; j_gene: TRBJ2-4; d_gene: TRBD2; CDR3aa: CASSEAGGADIQYF; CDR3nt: TGTGCCAGCAGTGAGGCGGGGGGCGCGGACATTCAGTACTTC
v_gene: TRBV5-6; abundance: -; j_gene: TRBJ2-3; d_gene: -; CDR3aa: CASCRERTSTDTQYF; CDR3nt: TGTGCCAGTTGTCGGGAGAGAACTAGCACAGATACGCAGTATTTT
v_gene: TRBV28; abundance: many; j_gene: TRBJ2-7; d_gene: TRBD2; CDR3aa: CASSGTSGPYEQYF; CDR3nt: TGTGCCAGCAGTGGGACTAGCGGCCCCTACGAGCAGTACTTC
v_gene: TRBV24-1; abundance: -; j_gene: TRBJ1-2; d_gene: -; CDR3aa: CATSDTGAGGYTF; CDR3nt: TGTGCCACCAGTGACACAGGCGCTGGAGGCTACACCTTC
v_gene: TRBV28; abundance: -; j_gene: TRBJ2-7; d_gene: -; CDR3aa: CASSPGPYEQYF; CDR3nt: TGTGCCAGCAGTCCAGGCCCCTACGAGCAGTACTTC
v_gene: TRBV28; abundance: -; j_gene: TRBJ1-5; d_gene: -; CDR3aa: CASSRTGASSNQPQHF; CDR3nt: TGTGCCAGCAGTCGAACAGGAGCCTCTAGCAATCAGCCCCAGCATTTT
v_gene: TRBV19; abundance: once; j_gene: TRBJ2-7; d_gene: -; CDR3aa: CASSMGTGQPYEQYF; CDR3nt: TGTGCCAGTAGTATGGGGACTGGACAACCCTACGAGCAGTACTTC
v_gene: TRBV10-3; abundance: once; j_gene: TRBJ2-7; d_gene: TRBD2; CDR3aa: CAIRLAGNSYEQYF; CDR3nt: TGTGCCATAAGACTAGCGGGGAATTCCTACGAGCAGTACTTC
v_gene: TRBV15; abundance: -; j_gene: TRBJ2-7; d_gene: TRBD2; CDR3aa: CATSKPGTSSLEQYF; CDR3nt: TGTGCCACCAGCAAGCCCGGGACTAGTTCGCTCGAGCAGTACTTC
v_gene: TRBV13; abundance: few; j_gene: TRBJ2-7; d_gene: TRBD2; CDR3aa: CASSLGLAGGPRYEQYF; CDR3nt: TGTGCCAGCAGCTTAGGACTAGCGGGAGGGCCAAGGTACGAGCAGTACTTC
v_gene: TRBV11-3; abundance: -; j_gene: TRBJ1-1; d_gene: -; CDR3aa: CASSRLWTRENTEAFF; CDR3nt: TGTGCCAGCAGCCGACTGTGGACAAGGGAGAACACTGAAGCTTTCTTT
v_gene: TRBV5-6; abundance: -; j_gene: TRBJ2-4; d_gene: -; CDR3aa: CASRRTVDNIQYF; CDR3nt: TGTGCCAGCAGAAGGACAGTAGACAACATTCAGTACTTC
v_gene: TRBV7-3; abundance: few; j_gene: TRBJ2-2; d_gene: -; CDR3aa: CASSNTNTGELFF; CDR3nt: TGTGCCAGCAGTAACACGAACACCGGGGAGCTGTTTTTT
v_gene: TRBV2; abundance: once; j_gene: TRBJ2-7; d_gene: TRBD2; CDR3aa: CASSVGTSGSLYEQYF; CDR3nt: TGTGCCAGCAGTGTGGGAACTAGCGGGTCTCTCTACGAGCAGTACTTC
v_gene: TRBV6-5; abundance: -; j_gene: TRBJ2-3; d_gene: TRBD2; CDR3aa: CASSILAATDTQYF; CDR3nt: TGTGCCAGCAGTATTCTAGCGGCCACAGATACGCAGTATTTT
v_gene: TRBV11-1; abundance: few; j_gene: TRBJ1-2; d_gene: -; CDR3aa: CASSLDGRSWGYTF; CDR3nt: TGTGCCAGCAGCTTAGATGGCCGCTCGTGGGGCTACACCTTC